The sequence of this TCR beta chain was determined in a study of T cells in Graves' hyperthyroidism and ophthalmopathy. Study background: Blood was drawn when the patient was first diagnosed and still untreated.

Germline loops: CDR1 LGHNT, CDR2 FRNRAP. V was pared by 4 bases and J by 8 bases, with 12 bases between. The CDR3 is 13 amino acids. Orbital computed tomography, thyroid ultrasound, serum thyroxine and TRAb, and clinical symptoms together informed the diagnoses. PBMCs were sourced from roughly 9.7 ml fresh peripheral blood. There were TCR beta CDR3 regions amplified from RNA transcripts. HTBI primers were employed in a first-round RT-PCR of the TCR CDR3. TCRdb independently ran MiXCR on the multiplex PCR reads; one entry per CDR3 protein. The data contain more than 350,000 distinct CDR3 sequences, roughly 15% of them singletons. Worth noting for this clonotype: Its antigen is unknown.

Study findings and constraints: A model using 13 V-J features told ophthalmopathy apart from stable hyperthyroidism.

This TCR came from an older woman with Graves' ophthalmopathy. This chain connects TRBV12-5 to TRBJ2-1; tentatively, D is TRBD1 (6 bases). Sequenced sample: blood. CDR3 sequence: CASGSSNRDEQFF. For the CDR3, the DNA is TGTGCTAGTGGTTCCTCAAACAGGGATGAGCAGTTCTTC.